These 26 T cell receptor beta chains share one sample of origin, sequenced in a study of blood T cell repertoires in COVID-19. This table comes from immunoSEQ multiplex PCR, and its TCRdb copy is limited to in-frame clones, with some not included. The table lists about 98,000 clones, 78% of them singletons. Sequencing was performed on peripheral blood. These receptors all come from a man in his sixties with active or convalescent COVID-19.

CDR3 sequence: CASSWAGETQYF. The CDR3 coding sequence is TGTGCCAGCAGTTGGGCAGGGGAGACCCAGTACTTC. The gene calls are TRBV12-3 or TRBV12-4 and TRBJ2-5; the D gene is possibly TRBD1 (5 bases). This CDR3 has 12 amino acids. Trimming cost V 4 bases and J 5 bases, with 8 bases left between them.

The J gene is TRBJ1-2, the V gene TRBV10-3; the match to TRBD1 covers 7 bases. The CDR3 totals 16 residues. V trimming: 4 bases; J trimming: 4 bases; junction bases outside the gene matches: 12. The germline V gene encodes CDR1 ENHRY and CDR2 SYGVKD. In nucleotides, the CDR3 is TGTGCCATCAGTGCGACAGGGAGATTGGAATCCTATGGCTACACCTTC. As protein: CAISATGRLESYGYTF.

The chain joins TRBV18 to TRBJ2-3; TRBD2 agrees at 7 bases. After removal of 0 bases from V and 5 bases from J, the junction contained 5 bases not matched to a gene. Per the germline V gene, CDR1 is KGHSH and CDR2 is LQKENI. The CDR3 extends over 15 amino acids. CDR3 nucleotides: TGTGCCAGCTCACCACCGGATAGCGGGTTAGATACGCAGTATTTT. This encodes CASSPPDSGLDTQYF.

The rearrangement joins TRBV2 to TRBJ1-1, with D uncertain. V lost 6 bases, J lost 7 bases, and 9 bases lay in between. Germline-derived CDR1 and CDR2 are SNHLY and FYNNEI. This CDR3 region has 11 residues. CDR3 protein: CASSRWSEAFF. The CDR3 DNA is TGTGCCAGCAGCCGCTGGAGTGAAGCTTTCTTT.

This clone was detected a few times. This sequence joins TRBV28 and TRBJ2-5, with a weak D call TRBD2 (6 bases). This CDR3 has 15 residues. V lost 6 bases and J lost 2, with 16 bases in between. CDR1 is MDHEN, CDR2 SYDVKM, per germline. The chain's CDR3 is CASSYMGLVQETQYF. For the CDR3, the DNA is TGTGCCAGCAGCTACATGGGACTCGTACAAGAGACCCAGTACTTC.

This chain joins TRBV3-1 (or the pseudogene TRBV3-2) and TRBJ2-1; TRBD2 matches 9 bases. With 4 bases clipped from V and 7 bases from J, the junction kept 17 bases outside the gene matches. The CDR3 runs 18 residues. CDR1 is LGHDT, CDR2 YNNKEL, per germline (reference sequence). The CDR3 DNA reads TGTGCCAGCAGCCCCCTCAGGCGGGCGGGAGGGCCGAGGAATGAGCAGTTCTTC. Encoded protein: CASSPLRRAGGPRNEQFF.

The chain carries TRBV2 and TRBJ2-7; 11 nucleotides align to TRBD2. The germline gives CDR1 SNHLY, CDR2 FYNNEI. V was pared by 2 bases and J by 6 bases, with 12 bases of the junction left unmatched. The CDR3 consists of 17 residues. CDR3 nucleotide sequence: TGTGCCAGCAGTGAAATCGTAGGAGCTAGCGGGAGGTTCGAGCAGTACGTC. Translation gives CASSEIVGASGRFEQYV.

V and J are TRBV6-2 or TRBV6-3 and TRBJ1-2; tentative D call: TRBD1 (5 bases). The V and J ends lost 0 bases and 4 bases respectively, with 12 bases between them. The CDR3 runs to 15 residues. Germline values: CDR1 MNHEY, CDR2 SVGEGT. CDR3 in DNA: TGTGCCAGCAGTTACTCGAAACAGGCGATCTATGGCTACACCTTC. This gives the protein CASSYSKQAIYGYTF.

This clone turned up a few times. The rearrangement uses TRBV14 and TRBJ2-5, with no clear D. This CDR3 has 13 amino acids. CDR1 is SGHDN and CDR2 is FVKESK in the germline V gene. V was pared by 2 bases and J by 5 bases, with 9 bases between. The CDR3 sequence is CASSQRVRETQYF. The CDR3 DNA sequence: TGTGCCAGCAGCCAACGAGTTCGGGAGACCCAGTACTTC.

The chain uses TRBV24-1 and TRBJ2-2; 7 bases align to TRBD1. Germline V gene lookup returns CDR1 KGHDR and CDR2 SFDVKD. CDR3 length: 15 amino acids. The ends lost 4 bases at V and 6 bases at J; junction bases unmatched: 7. The CDR3 region has the DNA TGTGCCACCAGTGAACAGGGGTGGTTTCCCGGGGAGCTGTTTTTT. Its protein is CATSEQGWFPGELFF.

The V call is TRBV11-2, the J call TRBJ2-1, with unresolved D. The CDR3 is 15 amino acids. CDR1 and CDR2 from the germline V gene are SGHAT and FQNNGV. Trimming removed 1 base at V and 4 bases at J, with 11 bases between. The chain's CDR3 is CASSLGVAHYNEQFF. For the CDR3, the DNA is TGTGCCAGCAGCTTAGGAGTAGCCCATTACAATGAGCAGTTCTTC.

In this sample, this clone turned up once. V and J are TRBV11-2 and TRBJ2-7; 8 bases align to TRBD2. Germline V CDR1 and CDR2: SGHAT, FQNNGV. This CDR3 has 16 amino acids. Germline trimming cut 2 bases from V and 1 base from J; bases unmatched to any gene: 7. CDR3 residues: CASSLKVGGASYEQYF. Here the CDR3 DNA reads TGTGCCAGCAGCTTAAAGGTCGGGGGGGCATCCTACGAGCAGTACTTC. Full variable domain (rest looked up from reference TRBV11-2 and TRBJ2-7): EAGVAQSPRYKIIEKRQSVAFWCNPISGHATLYWYQQILGQGPKLLIQFQNNGVVDDSQLPKDRFSAERLKGVDSTLKIQPAKLEDSAVYLCASSLKVGGASYEQYFGPGTRLTVT.

V is TRBV4-1 and J is TRBJ2-3; 7 bases fit TRBD1. There are 15 residues in the CDR3. V shed 3 bases, J shed 4 bases, and the junction held 7 bases outside the gene matches. The germline CDR1 and CDR2 sequences are MGHRA and YSYEKL. CDR3 region: CASSHTGVSADTQYF. Here the CDR3 DNA reads TGCGCCAGCAGCCATACAGGGGTCTCCGCAGATACGCAGTATTTT.

This rearrangement joins TRBV24-1 to TRBJ2-5, with 11 positions matching TRBD1. The CDR3 extends over 16 amino acids. Germline CDR1 reads KGHDR; CDR2 reads SFDVKD. V gave up 5 bases and J gave up 4 bases; unmatched junction bases: 8. The CDR3 DNA reads as TGTGCCACCAGTGGGACAGGGGGCGCTTGGGGAGAGACCCAGTACTTC. Translated, it gives CATSGTGGAWGETQYF.

For the CDR3, the DNA is TGTGCCAGCTCACCAGGGGCGGGGTATGGCTACACCTTC. Its protein is CASSPGAGYGYTF. The rearrangement links TRBV18 to TRBJ1-2; the D gene is possibly TRBD1 (5 bases). The CDR3 contains 13 residues. CDR1 KGHSH and CDR2 LQKENI come from the germline V gene. Trimming pared 2 bases from V and 5 bases from J, leaving 9 bases between.

For this clone: At one end, the junction sequence differs from germline, possibly due to a read error. V usage is TRBV2 and J usage is TRBJ1-4; no definite D call. Germline V gene data show CDR1 as SNHLY and CDR2 as FYNNEI. The CDR3 is 12 amino acids. The CDR3 nucleotides read TGTGCCAGCAGTGAACTTATGGAGCGCCCCAGTTTC. It is translated as CASSELMERPSF.

The J gene is TRBJ2-6, the V gene TRBV3-1 (or the pseudogene TRBV3-2); tentative D call: TRBD2 (6 bases). Germline V gene lookup returns CDR1 LGHDT and CDR2 YNNKEL (reference sequence). CDR3 length: 17 amino acids. The germline V and J ends were trimmed by 4 bases and 0 bases, with 13 bases remaining between them. CDR3 region: CASSPTRTGSGANVLTF. The CDR3 nucleotides are TGTGCCAGCAGCCCGACTAGAACCGGCTCTGGGGCCAACGTCCTGACTTTC.

About this clone itself: At the DNA level, this CDR3 is encoded by other sequences in the same sample as well. CDR3 DNA sequence: TGTGCCAGCAGCTTAGTGGGTCTGGGACAAGGGGCAGATACGCAGTATTTT. Translated, it gives CASSLVGLGQGADTQYF. The rearrangement uses TRBV7-2 and TRBJ2-3; D is perhaps TRBD1 (6 bases). The length of the CDR3 is 17 residues. In germline, CDR1 is SGHTA, CDR2 FQGNSA. V was pared by 1 base and J by 4 bases, with 18 bases between.

This clone came up a few times. The chain links TRBV6-1 to TRBJ2-7; 9 positions agree with TRBD2. Trimming took 3 bases from V and 2 from J; bases not matched to a gene: 5. Germline CDR1 is MNHNS and CDR2 is SASEGT. CDR3 size: 15 residues. CDR3 nucleotide sequence: TGTGCCAGCAGTGAGAAGGGACTAGCCACCTACGAGCAGTACGTC. Amino acids: CASSEKGLATYEQYV.

This clone was observed a single time. The rearrangement joins TRBV6-5 to TRBJ1-1; D perhaps matches TRBD1 (6 bases). The CDR3 extends over 15 amino acids. Between the trimmed V and J ends, which lost 7 bases and 4 bases, there was a span of 19 bases. Per germline, CDR1 MNHEY and CDR2 SVGAGI. CDR3 loop: CASTGQGRGGTEAFF. The CDR3 bases are TGTGCCAGCACAGGTCAGGGAAGGGGGGGCACTGAAGCTTTCTTT.

V and J are TRBV10-3 and TRBJ2-4, with TRBD1 as a possible D gene (6 bases). The germline CDR1 and CDR2 sequences are ENHRY and SYGVKD. The V end lost 4 bases, the J end lost 9 bases, and 7 bases lay between the germline ends. The CDR3 loop spans 11 amino acids. DNA of the CDR3: TGTGCCATCAGTGCAGGGGCCATTCAGTACTTC. As protein: CAISAGAIQYF.

The gene calls are TRBV19 and TRBJ2-7, with a tentative D call TRBD1 (6 bases). V shed 5 bases and J shed 4 bases, with 15 bases lying between them. From germline, CDR1 is LNHDA and CDR2 SQIVND (reference sequence). The CDR3 contains 14 residues. CDR3 nucleotide sequence: TGTGCCAGTAGTCCGGTGACAGGACCTTACGAGCAGTACTTC. Protein: CASSPVTGPYEQYF.

J is TRBJ2-1 and V is TRBV2; 7 bases align to TRBD1. The length of the CDR3 is 13 residues. The V gene end was trimmed by 6 bases and the J gene end by 8 bases; junction bases not matched to a gene: 7. The germline V gene encodes CDR1 SNHLY and CDR2 FYNNEI. The CDR3 loop is CASRTGMNDEQFF. The CDR3 DNA reads as TGTGCCAGCAGGACAGGGATGAACGATGAGCAGTTCTTC.

This clone was seen once. The V gene is TRBV30, the J gene TRBJ2-5; D might be TRBD2 (7 bases). V was shortened by 3 bases and J by 4 bases, with 27 bases between the two germline ends. The CDR3 length is 18 residues. The V gene's germline CDR1 is GTSNPN and CDR2 SVGIG (reference sequence). The CDR3: CAWSSVHRVGGTRETQYF. CDR3 bases: TGTGCCTGGAGCTCGGTCCACAGGGTCGGGGGGACGCGAGAGACCCAGTACTTC.

The chain uses TRBV18 and TRBJ2-5; TRBD2 might be the D (6 bases). The germline CDR1 and CDR2 sequences are KGHSH and LQKENI. There are 13 residues in the CDR3. V lost 4 bases and J 5 bases, leaving 11 bases between the germline ends. The chain's CDR3 is CASSRTAGETQYF. For the CDR3, the DNA is TGTGCCAGCTCACGTACGGCGGGGGAGACCCAGTACTTC.

This clone was seen a single time. The V call is TRBV6-5, the J call TRBJ1-1; D unclear. V was cut by 2 bases and J by 3 bases, with 7 bases left in between. The CDR3 is made up of 13 amino acids. Germline lookup yields CDR1 MNHEY and CDR2 SVGAGI. In DNA form, the CDR3 reads TGTGCCAGCAGTTACAGGGAGTACACTGAAGCTTTCTTT. Protein product: CASSYREYTEAFF.